This passage covers 9 T cell receptor beta chains from one sample sequenced in a study of regulatory T cells in long-lasting Graves disease. Construction of TCR beta libraries relied on iRepertoire HTBI primers and on Arm-PCR targeting CDR3 regions. TCRdb ran MiXCR on the multiplex PCR reads and lists one entry per CDR3 protein. The data hold about 440,000 distinct CDR3 sequences, with 15% observed a single time. Time point denoted: newly diagnosed GD, antithyroid drugs for less than 3 months. TCR sequences were obtained from RNA taken from PBMCs. This sample was shared with a second study, whose subject was T cells in Graves' hyperthyroidism and ophthalmopathy.

This material consisted of peripheral blood mononuclear cells (PBMCs), taken at new diagnosis, from a patient treated with antithyroid drugs. These receptors originate from a woman between 25 and 40 years old with Graves disease.

This clonotype was seen more than once but under ten times. The V call is TRBV6-9, the J call TRBJ2-3, with no clear D. Germline V gene lookup returns CDR1 MNHGY and CDR2 SVAAGI. V was clipped by 3 bases and J by 0 bases, with 10 bases between them. This CDR3 region has 15 residues. The CDR3 DNA reads TGTGCCAGCAGTTACGGCACCACTAGCACAGATACGCAGTATTTT. It encodes CASSYGTTSTDTQYF.

The table lists this clonotype with a few counts. The chain links TRBV28 to TRBJ1-6, with 9 nucleotides matching TRBD1. V shed 4 bases and J 5 bases; nucleotides not matched to a gene: 3. Germline V CDR1 and CDR2: MDHEN, SYDVKM. The CDR3 is made up of 15 amino acids. The CDR3 protein is CASSSGQGHNSPLHF. The DNA of the CDR3 is TGTGCCAGCAGTTCCGGACAGGGGCATAATTCACCCCTCCACTTT.

This clonotype was seen more than once but under ten times. It is likely a read error: a sequence one base away is far more abundant. This chain's CDR3 is CASSLQGERVNEQYF. In DNA form, the CDR3 reads TGTGCCAGCAGTTTACAGGGGGAGCGGGTCAATGAGCAGTACTTC. V and J are TRBV28 and TRBJ2-7; D perhaps matches TRBD1 (7 bases). This CDR3 is 15 amino acids long. V was shortened by 2 bases and J by 7 bases, with 18 bases between the two germline ends. Germline loops: CDR1 MDHEN, CDR2 SYDVKM.

This chain links TRBV24-1 with TRBJ2-1; no definite D call. This CDR3 is 17 amino acids long. The V end lost 2 bases, the J end lost 8 bases, and 21 bases lay between the germline ends. From germline, CDR1 is KGHDR and CDR2 SFDVKD. CDR3 amino acids: CATSDSAQPGWAYEQFF. In DNA, the CDR3 is TGTGCCACCAGTGATTCAGCACAGCCCGGCTGGGCCTATGAGCAGTTCTTC.

This clonotype was found many times. The rearrangement uses TRBV18 and TRBJ2-1; D is ambiguous. CDR1 is KGHSH and CDR2 is LQKENI in the germline V gene. Between the trimmed V and J ends, which lost 2 bases and 8 bases, there was a span of 7 bases. The CDR3 has 12 residues. CDR3 sequence reads: CASSPNDYEQFF. As DNA, the CDR3 is TGTGCCAGCTCACCAAATGACTATGAGCAGTTCTTC. Full variable domain (rest looked up from reference TRBV18 and TRBJ2-1): NAGVMQNPRHLVRRRGQEARLRCSPMKGHSHVYWYRQLPEEGLKFMVYLQKENIIDESGMPKERFSAEFPKEGPSILRIQQVVRGDSAAYFCASSPNDYEQFFGPGTRLTVL.

This clonotype was recorded a few times. The CDR3 reads CSARVGGSDRGVLSYEQYF. In DNA, the CDR3 is TGCAGTGCTAGAGTAGGCGGGTCGGACAGGGGTGTTCTCTCCTACGAGCAGTACTTC. The rearrangement uses TRBV20-1 and TRBJ2-7; 9 bases agree with TRBD1. The germline V gene has CDR1 DFQATT and CDR2 SNEGSKA (reference sequence). The junction had 16 bases not matched to a gene; V was cut back by 1 base and J by 0 bases. CDR3 size: 19 residues.

This CDR3 reads CASSIRGDTQYF. As DNA, the CDR3 is TGTGCCAGTAGTATACGAGGGGATACGCAGTATTTT. The chain links TRBV19 to TRBJ2-3; weak D call: TRBD2 (5 bases). The germline gives CDR1 LNHDA, CDR2 SQIVND (reference sequence). The CDR3 consists of 12 residues. Trimming stripped 2 bases from V and 6 bases from J, with 6 bases between.

This clonotype was found many times. The chain is built from TRBV20-1 and TRBJ1-1, with D maybe TRBD1 (5 bases). This CDR3 has 13 residues. V was cut by 1 base and J by 11 bases, with 17 bases left in between. Germline V gives CDR1 DFQATT, CDR2 SNEGSKA (reference sequence). The CDR3 nucleotides read TGCAGTGCTAGAGGTTCCTTCGGGGGAAACGCTTTCTTT. Its translation is CSARGSFGGNAFF.

In its sample, this clonotype was seen many times. This rearrangement joins TRBV10-3 to TRBJ2-7, with 11 bases fitting TRBD2. After removal of 6 bases from V and 4 bases from J, the junction contained 5 bases not matched to a gene. CDR3 size: 14 residues. The germline gives CDR1 ENHRY, CDR2 SYGVKD. The CDR3 bases are TGTGCCATCAGCGCACTAGCGGGAGAGTACGAGCAGTACTTC. Translating gives CAISALAGEYEQYF.